This T cell receptor beta chain was sequenced during a study of cytotoxic CD8 clonotypes in ibrutinib-treated CLL. Overall study context: The group held approximately eleven relapsed/refractory and approximately 15 treatment-naive patients, with roughly 17 IGHV unmutated. Investigators collected response samples after a median approximately eleven months of treatment, range 6 to 36. Whole-study results and caveats: At baseline, clonality was higher than in age-matched healthy donors and correlated with CD8+ counts. At progression, clonality fell back toward baseline after rising at ibrutinib response.

Comment on this clone: Its antigen is currently unknown.

The protocol was immunoSEQ multiplex PCR, while the TCRdb copy is restricted to in-frame clones and leaves out a portion. The sample lists about 120,000 clones, 70% to 90% seen once, with 2% to 2.5% in the top ten. The CDR3 is 14 amino acids. The V gene's germline CDR1 is MDHEN and CDR2 SYDVKM. V was shortened by 4 bases and J by 4 bases, with 12 bases between the two germline ends. This TCR derives from a human donor with chronic lymphocytic leukemia. Sequenced material: PBMCs, taken after 24 months of ibrutinib treatment. The rearrangement links TRBV28 to TRBJ2-3; unclear D gene. CDR3 in amino acids: CASSYPRDADTQYF. CDR3 nucleotide sequence: TGTGCCAGCAGTTACCCGCGAGACGCAGATACGCAGTATTTT.